This T cell receptor beta chain stems from a study of blood T cell repertoires in COVID-19. Study summary: Spain, Italy and the United States supplied samples that represented acute and convalescent COVID-19. Sources were T cells, B-cell-depleted T cells, or PBMCs; the material itself was cDNA or gDNA.

V lost 0 bases and J lost 5, with 6 bases in between. This CDR3 is built from 14 residues. CDR1 and CDR2 (germline): SGHRS, YFSETQ. Original handling: Quantification of nucleated cells was approximated via reference gene primer amplification. Produced via immunoSEQ multiplex PCR; TCRdb's table is partial and in-frame only. The DNA gave D and trimming, while V, J and clone size come from that table. The sample holds 97,000 or so clones, 90% seen once. The sequence came from a man in his sixties with acute or convalescent COVID-19. The source material was peripheral blood. This sequence joins TRBV5-1 and TRBJ1-6; no reliable D call. The DNA for the CDR3 is TGCGCCAGCAGCTTGGGGGCAGATAATTCACCCCTCCACTTT. Its protein product is CASSLGADNSPLHF.